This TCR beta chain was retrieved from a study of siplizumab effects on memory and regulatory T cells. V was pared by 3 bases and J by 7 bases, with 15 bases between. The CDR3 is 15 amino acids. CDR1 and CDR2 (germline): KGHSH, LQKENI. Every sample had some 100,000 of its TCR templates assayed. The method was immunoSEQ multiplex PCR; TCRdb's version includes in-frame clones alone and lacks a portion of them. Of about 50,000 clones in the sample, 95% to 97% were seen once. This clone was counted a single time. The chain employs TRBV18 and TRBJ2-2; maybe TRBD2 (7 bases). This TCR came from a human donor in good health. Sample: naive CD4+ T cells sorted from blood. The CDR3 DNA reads TGTGCCAGCTCACCCCGGGGGGCGCGCGTCGGGGAGCTGTTTTTT. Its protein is CASSPRGARVGELFF.